The next 32 T cell receptor beta chains were all read from a single sample in a study of blood T cell repertoires in COVID-19. Repertoires were generated with immunoSEQ multiplex PCR, while TCRdb's copy carries only in-frame clones and drops some. This sample has roughly 200,000 clones; 86% occur once, and the top ten carry under 9.5%. Sample: PBMCs or T cells enriched from blood (not recorded which). The receptor set was obtained from a woman younger than 45 who had recovered from COVID-19.

The gene calls are TRBV19 and TRBJ1-5; TRBD1 is a possible D gene (5 bases). Germline assignment: CDR1 LNHDA and CDR2 SQIVND (reference sequence). V shed 3 bases and J shed 5 bases, with 17 bases lying between them. CDR3 size: 16 residues. As DNA, the CDR3 is TGTGCCAGTAGTATTATTGACAGTCCAATCTATCAGCCCCAGCATTTT. Protein product: CASSIIDSPIYQPQHF.

This sequence joins TRBV6-1 and TRBJ1-2; D gene unclear. From germline, CDR1 is MNHNS and CDR2 SASEGT. The V and J ends lost 0 bases and 8 bases respectively, with 16 bases between them. The CDR3 sequence is 15 residues long. The CDR3 DNA reads as TGTGCCAGCAGTGAAGCGTTTCGGCAGGCTATGGGCTACACCTTC. It is translated as CASSEAFRQAMGYTF.

This rearrangement joins TRBV5-1 to TRBJ2-7, with 8 bases aligning to TRBD2. V lost 4 bases to trimming and J lost 4 bases; unmatched junction nucleotides: 7. Germline lookup yields CDR1 SGHRS and CDR2 YFSETQ. The CDR3 has 14 amino acids. The CDR3 sequence is CASSREGRAYEQYF. The CDR3 region has the DNA TGCGCCAGCAGCCGGGAGGGCAGGGCTTACGAGCAGTACTTC.

The rearrangement links TRBV4-1 to TRBJ2-1; D is ambiguous. The germline V gene has CDR1 MGHRA and CDR2 YSYEKL. V gave up 1 base and J gave up 0 bases, with 13 bases separating them. This CDR3 is 17 amino acids long. CDR3 bases: TGCGCCAGCAGCCAAGTGCTCACCGAGAGCTCCTACAATGAGCAGTTCTTC. This codes for CASSQVLTESSYNEQFF.

This clone was seen just once. This rearrangement joins TRBV21-1 to TRBJ2-7; no check of the table's D call, TRBD1, against the DNA was made. TRBV21-1 is listed as a pseudogene. The CDR3 sequence is 14 residues long. DNA for the CDR3: TGTGCCAGCAGCAAAACACGGGACAGCTACGAGCAGTACTTC. Translation gives CASSKTRDSYEQYF.

The chain has TRBV19 and TRBJ2-2, with 9 nucleotides matching TRBD1. V dropped 5 bases and J dropped 3; count of bases not matched to a gene: 4. CDR1 is LNHDA and CDR2 is SQIVND in the germline V gene (reference sequence). The CDR3 runs to 15 residues. CDR3 DNA sequence: TGTGCCAGTAGTCCAGGGACAGGGTACACCGGGGAGCTGTTTTTT. Protein product: CASSPGTGYTGELFF.

The chain couples TRBV7-8 to TRBJ1-1; 7 nucleotides line up with TRBD1. J lost 0 bases, V lost 4 bases, and 14 bases had no gene match. Per the germline V gene, CDR1 is SGHVS and CDR2 is FQNEAQ. The CDR3 totals 18 residues. CDR3 nucleotide sequence: TGTGCCAGCAGCTCGAGGGGGCCTAACCAGGCTGTGAACACTGAAGCTTTCTTT. Protein: CASSSRGPNQAVNTEAFF.

V usage is TRBV29-1 and J usage is TRBJ1-1; the D gene is possibly TRBD1 (6 bases). The CDR3 is 10 residues long. From germline, CDR1 is SQVTM and CDR2 ANQGSEA. With 6 bases removed from V and 12 bases from J, the gap between germline ends came to 14 bases. DNA for the CDR3: TGCAGCGTGTTACAGGGAGAATCTTTCTTT. It encodes CSVLQGESFF.

The chain is built from TRBV7-9 and TRBJ2-7, with 9 bases fitting TRBD1. The junction had 4 bases not matched to a gene; V was cut back by 1 base and J by 0 bases. CDR1 is SEHNR and CDR2 is FQNEAQ in the germline V gene (reference sequence). The CDR3 is made up of 16 amino acids. As DNA, the CDR3 is TGTGCCAGCAGCTTAGATAACAGGGGGCTCTCCTACGAGCAGTACTTC. Protein product: CASSLDNRGLSYEQYF.

The rearrangement links TRBV30 to TRBJ1-1; D not resolved. From germline, CDR1 is GTSNPN and CDR2 SVGIG (reference sequence). Trimming pared 4 bases from V and 5 bases from J, leaving 20 bases between. The CDR3 contains 15 residues. DNA for the CDR3: TGTGCCTGGACCAAACGAAGATCCGGGGAAACTGAAGCTTTCTTT. Its translation: CAWTKRRSGETEAFF.

The sample holds a few counts of this clone. V is TRBV2 and J is TRBJ1-2; possible D gene TRBD1, 6 bases. The CDR3 totals 17 residues. Germline CDR1 is SNHLY and CDR2 is FYNNEI. The germline V and J ends were trimmed by 2 bases and 3 bases, with 19 bases remaining between them. This chain's CDR3 is CASSEIGRGSPYYGYTF. CDR3 DNA sequence: TGTGCCAGCAGTGAAATAGGCAGGGGAAGCCCCTACTATGGCTACACCTTC.

The chain links TRBV7-2 to TRBJ1-5, with TRBD1 identical over 8 bases. CDR3 length: 15 amino acids. CDR1 and CDR2 (germline): SGHTA, FQGNSA. The V segment lost 3 bases and the J segment 3 bases; nucleotides outside the gene matches: 4. The CDR3 here is CASSFETGANQPQHF. The CDR3 DNA sequence: TGTGCCAGCAGCTTCGAGACAGGGGCCAATCAGCCCCAGCATTTT.

The chain couples TRBV19 to TRBJ1-5, with 9 positions matching TRBD1. Germline loops: CDR1 LNHDA, CDR2 SQIVND (reference sequence). This CDR3 has 15 residues. V trimming: 7 bases; J trimming: 4 bases; junction bases outside the gene matches: 8. The CDR3 protein is CASTTGTGWNQPQHF. The CDR3 DNA reads TGTGCCAGTACTACCGGGACAGGGTGGAATCAGCCCCAGCATTTT.

This chain connects TRBV4-2 to TRBJ1-2, with D perhaps matching TRBD1 (5 bases). CDR1 is LGHNA and CDR2 is YNFKEQ in the germline V gene. CDR3 size: 16 residues. Deletions cut 0 bases from V and 6 bases from J, with 17 bases between. CDR3 in DNA: TGTGCCAGCAGCCAAGACTGGGGGGGGATAGGTAATGGCTACACCTTC. Amino acid sequence: CASSQDWGGIGNGYTF.

The genes are TRBV19 and TRBJ2-7; TRBD2 matches at 8 bases. There are 17 residues in the CDR3. Germline V gene sequence: CDR1 LNHDA, CDR2 SQIVND (reference sequence). After removal of 7 bases from V and 3 bases from J, the junction contained 17 bases not matched to a gene. The CDR3 bases are TGTGCCAGTATGGGCCCTCAGATAGCGGGAAGACTCTACGAGCAGTACTTC. It yields the protein CASMGPQIAGRLYEQYF. Complete variable domain (other parts from reference TRBV19 and TRBJ2-7): DGGITQSPKYLFRKEGQNVTLSCEQNLNHDAMYWYRQDPGQGLRLIYYSQIVNDFQKGDIAEGYSVSREKKESFPLTVTSAQKNPTAFYLCASMGPQIAGRLYEQYFGPGTRLTVT.

The chain is built from TRBV7-3 and TRBJ2-3; 11 bases fit TRBD2. The CDR3 has 15 amino acids. The germline CDR1 and CDR2 sequences are SGHTA and FQGTGA. The junction had 3 bases not matched to a gene; V was cut back by 5 bases and J by 2 bases. The CDR3 loop is CASSQLAGATDTQYF. The CDR3 DNA is TGTGCCAGCAGCCAACTAGCGGGAGCCACAGATACGCAGTATTTT.

The rearrangement links TRBV7-9 to TRBJ1-2, with a tentative D call TRBD1 (6 bases). Germline CDR1 SEHNR, CDR2 FQNEAQ (reference sequence). The CDR3 consists of 13 residues. Deletions cut 7 bases from V and 9 bases from J, with 18 bases between. CDR3 in DNA: TGTGCCAGCACCCTAAGGGGGGGTGGGAGCTACACCTTC. This encodes CASTLRGGGSYTF.

The V call is TRBV6-5, the J call TRBJ2-7; 9 bases agree with TRBD1. V shed 7 bases, J shed 7 bases, and the junction held 11 bases outside the gene matches. The CDR3 is 14 amino acids. Germline V gives CDR1 MNHEY, CDR2 SVGAGI. The CDR3 here is CASTPGQGNSEQYF. The CDR3 nucleotides read TGTGCCAGCACTCCGGGACAGGGTAACTCTGAGCAGTACTTC.

The V gene is TRBV2, the J gene TRBJ2-7; 7 bases are a match to TRBD1. Losses at the gene ends were 8 bases for V and 2 bases for J; bases not matched to a gene: 6. Germline loops: CDR1 SNHLY, CDR2 FYNNEI. This CDR3 spans 13 amino acids. CDR3 coding DNA: TGTGCCAGCGACGGACAGGTTACCTACGAGCAGTACTTC. Its protein is CASDGQVTYEQYF.

The chain couples TRBV24-1 to TRBJ2-1; TRBD1 aligns across 7 bases. The CDR3 consists of 14 residues. V lost 9 bases and J lost 4; bases outside the gene matches: 8. Germline CDR1 reads KGHDR; CDR2 reads SFDVKD. In DNA form, the CDR3 reads TGTGCCACCTGCGGACAGGACCCATACAATGAGCAGTTCTTC. This sequence encodes CATCGQDPYNEQFF.

The J gene is TRBJ2-1, the V gene TRBV7-9, with 16 bases fitting TRBD2. The CDR3 has 14 amino acids. The trim removed 3 bases at V and 10 bases at J, leaving 0 bases unmatched. CDR1 is SEHNR and CDR2 is FQNEAQ in the germline V gene (reference sequence). In nucleotides, the CDR3 is TGTGCCAGCAGCTTGGGACTAGCGGGAGGGGAGCAGTTCTTC. Its translation is CASSLGLAGGEQFF. The full variable domain, its missing parts supplied by reference TRBV7-9 and TRBJ2-1, is DTGVSQNPRHKITKRGQNVTFRCDPISEHNRLYWYRQTLGQGPEFLTYFQNEAQLEKSRLLSDRFSAERPKGSFSTLEIQRTEQGDSAMYLCASSLGLAGGEQFFGPGTRLTVL.

This clone came up once. The chain carries TRBV19 and TRBJ2-7; TRBD1 matches at 7 bases. Unmatched junction bases numbered 4, after V lost 3 bases and J lost 5 bases. The germline gives CDR1 LNHDA, CDR2 SQIVND (reference sequence). CDR3 length: 13 residues. CDR3 sequence (DNA): TGTGCCAGTAGTATGAGGGACAGAGACGAGCAGTACTTC. Translating it yields CASSMRDRDEQYF.

The chain recombines TRBV18 with TRBJ2-2; no reliable D call. The CDR3 spans 11 residues. V was cut by 3 bases and J by 8 bases, with 4 bases left in between. Germline assignment: CDR1 KGHSH and CDR2 LQKENI. The CDR3 DNA follows: TGTGCCAGCTCACCGCGGGGGGAGCTGTTTTTT. Translation gives CASSPRGELFF.

This clone was observed a single time. The chain employs TRBV5-1 and TRBJ1-1; a possible D gene is TRBD1 (6 bases). Trimming removed 4 bases at V and 1 base at J, with 17 bases between. The germline V gene encodes CDR1 SGHRS and CDR2 YFSETQ. The CDR3 contains 16 residues. CDR3 sequence (DNA): TGCGCCAGCAGCCAGCAGGGGCGCGGAGGGAACACTGAAGCTTTCTTT. The encoded protein is CASSQQGRGGNTEAFF. Together with reference TRBV5-1 and TRBJ1-1, the CDR3 gives the full variable domain: KAGVTQTPRYLIKTRGQQVTLSCSPISGHRSVSWYQQTPGQGLQFLFEYFSETQRNKGNFPGRFSGRQFSNSRSEMNVSTLELGDSALYLCASSQQGRGGNTEAFFGQGTRLTVV.

This clone was observed a handful of times. V is TRBV7-9 and J is TRBJ1-5; D may be TRBD1 (6 bases). Trimming removed 1 base from V and 3 bases from J, with 10 bases in between. The CDR3 is 15 residues long. Germline V CDR1 and CDR2: SEHNR, FQNEAQ (reference sequence). In DNA form, the CDR3 reads TGTGCCAGCAGCTTAGACTCAGGGGTCAATCAGCCCCAGCATTTT. Translating it yields CASSLDSGVNQPQHF.

This clone has only a few counts. V usage is TRBV28 and J usage is TRBJ1-1; 7 bases map to TRBD1. CDR3 length: 14 amino acids. Trimming cost V 7 bases and J 1 base; bases outside gene matches: 6. Germline V gene data show CDR1 as MDHEN and CDR2 as SYDVKM. The DNA of the CDR3 is TGTGCCAGCACCGAGAGGGGGCGGAACACTGAAGCTTTCTTT. Protein product: CASTERGRNTEAFF.

This chain links TRBV7-9 with TRBJ1-2; 7 bases fit TRBD1. The germline V gene encodes CDR1 SEHNR and CDR2 FQNEAQ (reference sequence). V shed 1 base and J 5 bases; nucleotides not matched to a gene: 7. The CDR3 has 15 amino acids. CDR3 region: CASSLGQGLLYGYTF. The CDR3 DNA reads as TGTGCCAGCAGCTTAGGACAGGGACTCTTGTATGGCTACACCTTC.

The J gene is TRBJ2-7, the V gene TRBV5-4; TRBD2 aligns across 8 bases. With V trimmed by 2 bases and J by 2 bases, 9 bases remained unmatched. The CDR3 contains 16 residues. Germline V gives CDR1 SGHNT, CDR2 YYREEE (reference sequence). CDR3 amino acids: CASSFGETSATYEQYF. The CDR3 DNA is TGTGCCAGCAGCTTTGGAGAGACTAGCGCAACCTACGAGCAGTACTTC. The full variable domain, completed using reference TRBV5-4 and TRBJ2-7, is ETGVTQSPTHLIKTRGQQVTLRCSSQSGHNTVSWYQQALGQGPQFIFQYYREEENGRGNFPPRFSGLQFPNYSSELNVNALELDDSALYLCASSFGETSATYEQYFGPGTRLTVT.

In this sample, this clone turned up once. The chain joins TRBV7-9 to TRBJ2-3, with 7 positions matching TRBD1. Germline CDR1 reads SEHNR; CDR2 reads FQNEAQ (reference sequence). This CDR3 is 14 amino acids long. V gave up 5 bases and J gave up 4 bases; unmatched junction bases: 6. CDR3 sequence (DNA): TGTGCCAGCAGCGGGGACAGAAACGCAGATACGCAGTATTTT. It encodes CASSGDRNADTQYF.

This sequence joins TRBV7-9 and TRBJ1-2, with TRBD1 as a possible D gene (6 bases). This CDR3 contains 16 residues. Germline values: CDR1 SEHNR, CDR2 FQNEAQ (reference sequence). Trimming stripped 0 bases from V and 5 bases from J, with 16 bases between. CDR3 loop: CASSLAGAGQLYGYTF. The CDR3 nucleotides read TGTGCCAGCAGCTTAGCGGGGGCAGGGCAACTATATGGCTACACCTTC.

This chain joins TRBV7-9 and TRBJ2-2; D perhaps matches TRBD2 (6 bases). This CDR3 is 18 amino acids long. Trimming stripped 0 bases from V and 2 bases from J, with 16 bases between. Germline V lookup: CDR1 SEHNR, CDR2 FQNEAQ (reference sequence). The CDR3 DNA is TGTGCCAGCAGCTTAGCTCCGGGACTCATTCTTAACACCGGGGAGCTGTTTTTT. Translating gives CASSLAPGLILNTGELFF.

This chain joins TRBV9 and TRBJ1-5; D might be TRBD1 (5 bases). The CDR3 length is 14 residues. V gave up 4 bases and J gave up 5 bases, with 13 bases separating them. Germline V lookup: CDR1 SGDLS, CDR2 YYNGEE. The CDR3 DNA sequence: TGTGCCAGCAGCCCGGGGGAGGACCATCAGCCCCAGCATTTT. Translation: CASSPGEDHQPQHF.